The 17 T cell receptor beta chains below all came from one sample that was sequenced in a study of lymphopenia after photon versus proton radiotherapy. TCRdb keeps only in-frame clones here, not all; method: immunoSEQ multiplex PCR. The repertoire has roughly 22,000 clones, 80% to 85% of them found once; the top ten carry roughly 20%. Sequencing was performed on peripheral blood, taken from a patient treated with proton-based radiotherapy. The source of these receptors is a woman between 65 and 79 years old with pancreatic cancer.

This clone has just one count. The chain joins TRBV5-6 to TRBJ1-1, with TRBD1 matching over 9 bases. The CDR3 has 15 residues. Germline CDR1 reads SGHDT; CDR2 reads YYEEEE. The trim removed 4 bases at V and 2 bases at J, leaving 6 bases unmatched. The CDR3 bases are TGTGCCAGCAGCCCGGGGGACAGGGAAAACACTGAAGCTTTCTTT. Protein sequence: CASSPGDRENTEAFF.

The chain combines TRBV19 with TRBJ2-1; a weak D match, TRBD2 (6 bases). The V end was cut by 3 bases, the J end by 7 bases, with 10 bases between. Germline CDR1 and CDR2: LNHDA and SQIVND (reference sequence). CDR3 length: 13 residues. For the CDR3, the DNA is TGTGCCAGTAGTATGGATGGGAGGAATGAGCAGTTCTTC. Its protein is CASSMDGRNEQFF.

This chain connects TRBV11-2 to TRBJ1-3, with 11 bases matching TRBD1. This CDR3 is 19 amino acids long. Germline V gene lookup returns CDR1 SGHAT and CDR2 FQNNGV. J was trimmed by 0 bases and V by 0 bases; bases with no gene match: 7. The CDR3 reads CASSLDRGQGASSGNTIYF. CDR3 in DNA: TGTGCCAGCAGCTTAGATCGAGGACAGGGGGCAAGCTCTGGAAACACCATATATTTT.

This chain links TRBV6-5 with TRBJ2-1, with TRBD1 matching over 9 bases. The CDR3 sequence is 15 residues long. Germline CDR1 and CDR2: MNHEY and SVGAGI. V lost 6 bases, J lost 6 bases, and 9 bases stayed unmatched. Here the CDR3 reads CASSTAGTGSNEQFF. In DNA, the CDR3 is TGTGCCAGCAGCACCGCTGGGACAGGGAGCAATGAGCAGTTCTTC.

The chain recombines TRBV19 with TRBJ1-4, with 7 bases lining up with TRBD1. From germline, CDR1 is LNHDA and CDR2 SQIVND (reference sequence). J was trimmed by 4 bases and V by 3 bases; bases with no gene match: 5. This CDR3 contains 15 residues. This chain's CDR3 is CASSMGTVVNEKLFF. The CDR3 DNA is TGTGCCAGTAGTATGGGGACAGTTGTTAATGAAAAACTGTTTTTT.

The chain recombines TRBV19 with TRBJ2-1, with TRBD2 identical over 13 bases. The trim removed 4 bases at V and 3 bases at J, leaving 6 bases unmatched. CDR3 length: 17 amino acids. Germline lookup yields CDR1 LNHDA and CDR2 SQIVND (reference sequence). The CDR3 spells CASSTTSGRRNYNEQFF. For the CDR3, the DNA is TGTGCCAGTAGTACGACTAGCGGGAGGCGAAACTACAATGAGCAGTTCTTC.

The chain is built from TRBV19 and TRBJ1-2, with D possibly TRBD1 on 6 matching bases. The V gene's germline CDR1 is LNHDA and CDR2 SQIVND (reference sequence). This CDR3 spans 13 amino acids. V was cut by 5 bases and J by 5 bases, with 12 bases left in between. CDR3 sequence: CASSVTGQYGYTF. The CDR3 bases are TGTGCCAGTAGTGTGACAGGACAATATGGCTACACCTTC. Looking up the rest from reference TRBV19 and TRBJ1-2 gives the full variable domain: DGGITQSPKYLFRKEGQNVTLSCEQNLNHDAMYWYRQDPGQGLRLIYYSQIVNDFQKGDIAEGYSVSREKKESFPLTVTSAQKNPTAFYLCASSVTGQYGYTFGSGTRLTVV.

This clone appeared once. The chain carries TRBV5-1 and TRBJ2-2, with D unclear. Germline V lookup: CDR1 SGHRS, CDR2 YFSETQ. The V end was cut by 2 bases, the J end by 2 bases, with 1 base between. The length of the CDR3 is 12 residues. CDR3: CASSLNTGELFF. In DNA, the CDR3 is TGCGCCAGCAGCTTAAACACCGGGGAGCTGTTTTTT.

CDR3 sequence reads: CASTPGGKGGNTIYF. CDR3 DNA: TGTGCCAGCACCCCCGGGGGGAAGGGTGGAAACACCATATATTTT. The chain recombines TRBV28 with TRBJ1-3; D might be TRBD1 (5 bases). The CDR3 is 15 residues long. Germline values: CDR1 MDHEN, CDR2 SYDVKM. V shed 7 bases and J shed 3 bases, with 16 bases lying between them.

This clone appeared once. The J gene is TRBJ2-2, the V gene TRBV18; perhaps D is TRBD1 or TRBD2 (5 bases each). This CDR3 is 17 amino acids long. Trimming pared 0 bases from V and 5 bases from J, leaving 16 bases between. Germline assignment: CDR1 KGHSH and CDR2 LQKENI. CDR3 coding DNA: TGTGCCAGCTCACCACCGGCGTGGGGGTCCAAAACCGGGGAGCTGTTTTTT. Amino acids: CASSPPAWGSKTGELFF.

This chain connects TRBV19 to TRBJ2-3; TRBD2 agrees at 9 bases. Trimming took 5 bases from V and 4 from J; bases not matched to a gene: 7. CDR3 length equals 15 residues. Looked up from germline, CDR1 is LNHDA and CDR2 is SQIVND (reference sequence). The DNA for the CDR3 is TGTGCCAGTAGTGGTAGCGGGAGTATAGCAGATACGCAGTATTTT. Its translation is CASSGSGSIADTQYF.

The chain combines TRBV28 with TRBJ1-2; tentative D call: TRBD1 (6 bases). The CDR3 totals 13 residues. Trimming stripped 5 bases from V and 2 bases from J, with 9 bases between. The germline gives CDR1 MDHEN, CDR2 SYDVKM. CDR3 amino acids: CASSTGQNYGYTF. CDR3 nucleotide sequence: TGTGCCAGCAGTACCGGACAGAACTATGGCTACACCTTC.

The chain carries TRBV7-2 and TRBJ2-1, with D perhaps TRBD2 (5 bases). Germline-derived CDR1 and CDR2 are SGHTA and FQGNSA. V lost 1 base, J lost 9 bases, and 16 bases lay in between. This CDR3 is built from 15 residues. As DNA, the CDR3 is TGTGCCAGCAGCTTAGGGGGAGTGCAGCCCAGTGAGCAGTTCTTC. It encodes CASSLGGVQPSEQFF.

This chain connects TRBV30 to TRBJ2-7, with a tentative D call TRBD1 (5 bases). The length of the CDR3 is 14 residues. Germline CDR1 and CDR2: GTSNPN and SVGIG (reference sequence). Trimming stripped 1 base from V and 5 bases from J, with 15 bases between. CDR3 DNA sequence: TGTGCCTGGAGTGGGGAAGGGGTTGGTCACGAGCAGTACTTC. This encodes CAWSGEGVGHEQYF.

This clone was counted once. The chain links TRBV2 to TRBJ2-2, with a tentative D call TRBD2 (5 bases). CDR1 is SNHLY, CDR2 FYNNEI, per germline. Deletions cut 3 bases from V and 1 base from J, with 15 bases between. The CDR3 contains 17 residues. CDR3 sequence (DNA): TGTGCCAGCAGTGAGAGGACTGGAAACCTGAACACCGGGGAGCTGTTTTTT. This sequence encodes CASSERTGNLNTGELFF.

Of note for this clone: The same CDR3 arises from other DNA sequences in this sample as well. This chain links TRBV20-1 with TRBJ2-2; D ambiguous. V was trimmed by 6 bases and J by 1 base, leaving 3 bases between them. The CDR3 length is 11 residues. Germline V gives CDR1 DFQATT, CDR2 SNEGSKA (reference sequence). CDR3 region: CSAKNTGELFF. In nucleotides, the CDR3 is TGCAGTGCCAAGAACACCGGGGAGCTGTTTTTT.

The chain uses TRBV11-3 and TRBJ1-1; D is uncertain. The CDR3 loop spans 13 amino acids. Germline CDR1 SGHNT, CDR2 YENEEA. The V end was cut by 1 base, the J end by 12 bases, with 15 bases between. The CDR3 is CASSLATGYPTFF. CDR3 bases: TGTGCCAGCAGCTTAGCGACCGGATATCCTACTTTCTTT.